This T cell receptor (beta chain) came from a study of siplizumab effects on memory and regulatory T cells (dated by TCRdb to about 2019). Study-wide context: The study looked at the effect of siplizumab, an anti-CD2 antibody, on alloreactive T-cell subsets in allogeneic mixed lymphocyte reactions made from human PBMCs.

Libraries were constructed by the immunoSEQ multiplex PCR assay. Each sample had 10^5 or so TCR templates assayed by the deep sequencing platform. Genomic DNA extracted from sorted T cells was used for TCRbeta CDR3 sequencing. As for how the authors treated the data: The R programming language was used for the clonal analysis of the TCRbeta CDR3 data. Alloreactive CD4+ and CD8+ clones were identified by comparing unstimulated samples to CFSE-low samples taken after the reaction. Alloreactive CD4+ clones were assigned to regulatory or non-regulatory origin by matching sequences to sorted unstimulated Treg and non-Treg repertoires. The clones in this table, taken by TCRdb from immuneACCESS, are in-frame only. Not every clone is retained; where verified, under half of the shortfall comes from an unresolved V gene, and the cause of the rest is unknown. V and J calls and clone size are as listed in that table; D and trimming were resolved from the DNA. Within this sample are approximately 100,000 clones, with 91% of them counted one time only. The top ten constitute around 2.7% of the sample.

Beyond this particular receptor, the publication reports: Sequences below about 10^-5 frequency were poorly captured, so only a minor fraction of alloreactive clones could be mapped to unstimulated subsets. The suppressive function of proliferating Tregs from siplizumab cultures was not functionally confirmed. Unstimulated naive T cells appeared to be more diverse than memory T cells, and naive cells seemed to make a substantial contribution to the alloresponse. For roughly 80-96% of proliferating CD4+ or CD8+ clones, no naive or memory phenotype could be assigned. Of the alloreactive CD4+ clones that could be mapped, the Treg-derived share averaged approximately 69% with siplizumab compared with under 30% in control reactions. The cumulative frequency of alloreactive sequences that could be traced back to unstimulated CD4+ memory T cells was significantly reduced by siplizumab.

Concerning this clone itself: It has no known antigen specificity. Base quality data are lacking; no much larger clone is found one base away.

V is reduced by 7 bases and J by 0 bases, leaving a spacing of 10 bases between them. From the cysteine through the phenylalanine, the CDR3 covers 13 amino acids. Solely the CDR3 DNA is kept, with 39 bases framed from the first base. CDR1 is given as MNHNS and CDR2 as SASEGT, both from the germline V gene. Sorted unstimulated T cells and proliferating T cells recovered from mixed lymphocyte reactions were subjected to TCRbeta CDR3 sequencing. Fresh whole blood from over 8 HLA-typed healthy donors was used to isolate PBMCs. The rearrangement combines TRBV6-1 with TRBJ2-7, and the D gene may be TRBD2, 6 bases matching. The receptor comes from a human donor in good health. Some clones in this sample may be carry-over from other donors' samples. The sample consisted of CD4+ T cells sorted from blood. The CDR3 loop reads CASMVSGSYEQYF. The bases are TGTGCCAGCATGGTTAGCGGCTCCTACGAGCAGTACTTC.